The T cell receptor (beta chain) under discussion was sequenced for a study of cytomegalovirus exposure and HLA in healthy donors. Study conclusions and caveats: A few chains tied to CMV proved CMV antigen-specific in vitro. Later work showed greater clonal expansion in HLA-associated TCR beta chains than in equally common others. As a later analysis showed, a missense DCLRE1C variant was linked to trimming of TCR beta V- and J-genes.

The CDR3 has 13 residues. The V end lost 2 bases, the J end lost 2 bases, and 7 bases lay between the germline ends. Germline V gene sequence: CDR1 KGHSH, CDR2 LQKENI. The PCR had 60 Vbeta and 13 Jbeta primers. Assay: immunoSEQ multiplex PCR; the TCRdb copy retains only in-frame clones and omits some. Here the sample spans some 170,000 clones, roughly four fifths being singletons. Notes on this clone: The antigen is unknown.

The sequenced sample consisted of PBMCs. The sequence was obtained from a woman between 40 and 50 years old in good health and CMV-seronegative. The rearrangement uses TRBV18 and TRBJ2-7; a weak D match, TRBD1 (6 bases). This CDR3 reads CASSPGTTYEQYF. The CDR3 nucleotides are TGTGCCAGCTCACCAGGGACAACCTACGAGCAGTACTTC. Complete variable domain (other parts from reference TRBV18 and TRBJ2-7): NAGVMQNPRHLVRRRGQEARLRCSPMKGHSHVYWYRQLPEEGLKFMVYLQKENIIDESGMPKERFSAEFPKEGPSILRIQQVVRGDSAAYFCASSPGTTYEQYFGPGTRLTVT.